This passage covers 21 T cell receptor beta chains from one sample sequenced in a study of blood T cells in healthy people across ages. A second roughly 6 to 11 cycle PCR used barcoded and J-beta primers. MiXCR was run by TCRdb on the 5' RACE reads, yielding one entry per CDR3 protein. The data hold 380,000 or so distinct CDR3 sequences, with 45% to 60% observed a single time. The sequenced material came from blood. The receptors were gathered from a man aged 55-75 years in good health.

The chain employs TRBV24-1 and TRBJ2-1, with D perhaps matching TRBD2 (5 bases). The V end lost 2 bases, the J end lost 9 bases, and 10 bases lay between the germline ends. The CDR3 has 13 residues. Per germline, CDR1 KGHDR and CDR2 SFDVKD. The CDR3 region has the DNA TGTGCCACCAGTGATTCTGGACGGGGTGAGCAGTTCTTC. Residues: CATSDSGRGEQFF.

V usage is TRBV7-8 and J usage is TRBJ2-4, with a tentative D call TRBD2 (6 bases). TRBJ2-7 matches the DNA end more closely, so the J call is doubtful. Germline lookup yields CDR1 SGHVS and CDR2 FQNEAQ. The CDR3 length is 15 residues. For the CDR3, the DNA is TGTGCCAGCAGCCAAATGGTGGGGGGTCCTTACGAGCAGTACTTC. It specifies CASSQMVGGPYEQYF.

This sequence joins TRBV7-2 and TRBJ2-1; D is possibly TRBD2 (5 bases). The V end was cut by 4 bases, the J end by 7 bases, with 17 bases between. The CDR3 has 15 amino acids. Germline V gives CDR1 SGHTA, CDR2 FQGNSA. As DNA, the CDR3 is TGTGCCAGCAGCTCCTCCCGACCCTCGGGGAATGAGCAGTTCTTC. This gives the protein CASSSSRPSGNEQFF.

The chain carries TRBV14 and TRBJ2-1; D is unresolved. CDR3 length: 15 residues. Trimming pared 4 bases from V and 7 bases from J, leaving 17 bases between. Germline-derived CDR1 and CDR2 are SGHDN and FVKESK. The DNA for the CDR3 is TGTGCCAGCAGCCCTGGGCAGCCTGGTTATAATGAGCAGTTCTTC. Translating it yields CASSPGQPGYNEQFF.

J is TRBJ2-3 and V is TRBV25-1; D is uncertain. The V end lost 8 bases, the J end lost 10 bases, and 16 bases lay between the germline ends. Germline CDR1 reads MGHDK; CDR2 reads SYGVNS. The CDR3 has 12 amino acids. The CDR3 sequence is CASSPLGAAQYF. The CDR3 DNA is TGTGCCAGCTCCCCCCTTGGCGCGGCGCAGTATTTT.

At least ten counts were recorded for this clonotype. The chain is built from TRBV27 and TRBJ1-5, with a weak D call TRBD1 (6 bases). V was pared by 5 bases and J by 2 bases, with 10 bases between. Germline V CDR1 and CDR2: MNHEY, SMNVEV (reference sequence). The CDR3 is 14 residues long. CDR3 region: CASSAAGGNQPQHF. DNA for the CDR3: TGTGCCAGCAGTGCTGCAGGGGGCAATCAGCCCCAGCATTTT.

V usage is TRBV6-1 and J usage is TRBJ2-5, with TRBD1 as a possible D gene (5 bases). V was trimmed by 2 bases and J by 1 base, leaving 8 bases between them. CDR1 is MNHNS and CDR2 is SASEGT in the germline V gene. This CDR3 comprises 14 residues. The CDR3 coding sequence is TGTGCCAGCAGTGAACCAGGGTCCCAAGAGACCCAGTACTTC. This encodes CASSEPGSQETQYF.

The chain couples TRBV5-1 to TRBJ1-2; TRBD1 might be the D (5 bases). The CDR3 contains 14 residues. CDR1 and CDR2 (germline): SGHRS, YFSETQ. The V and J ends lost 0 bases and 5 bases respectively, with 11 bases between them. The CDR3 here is CASSLGTGRYGYTF. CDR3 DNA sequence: TGCGCCAGCAGCTTGGGGACGGGACGGTATGGCTACACCTTC.

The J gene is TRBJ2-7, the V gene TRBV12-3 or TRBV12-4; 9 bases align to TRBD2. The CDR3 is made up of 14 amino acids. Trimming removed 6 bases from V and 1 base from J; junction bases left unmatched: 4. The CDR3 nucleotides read TGTGCCAGCAGCGAGCGGGAGGCTTCCTACGAGCAGTACTTC. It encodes CASSEREASYEQYF.

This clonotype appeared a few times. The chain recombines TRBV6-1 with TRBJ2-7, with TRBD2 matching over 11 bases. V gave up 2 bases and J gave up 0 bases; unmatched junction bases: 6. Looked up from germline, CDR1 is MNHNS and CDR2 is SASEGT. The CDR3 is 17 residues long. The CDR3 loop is CASSELIAGGPSYEQYF. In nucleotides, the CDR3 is TGTGCCAGCAGTGAACTGATAGCGGGAGGGCCCTCCTACGAGCAGTACTTC.

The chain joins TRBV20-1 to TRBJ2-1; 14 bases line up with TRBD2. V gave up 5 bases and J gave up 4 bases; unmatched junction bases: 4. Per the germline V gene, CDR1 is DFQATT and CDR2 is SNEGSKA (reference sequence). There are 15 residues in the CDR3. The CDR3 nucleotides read TGCAGTGCTCGGACTAGCGGGGGGAGTTACAATGAGCAGTTCTTC. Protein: CSARTSGGSYNEQFF.

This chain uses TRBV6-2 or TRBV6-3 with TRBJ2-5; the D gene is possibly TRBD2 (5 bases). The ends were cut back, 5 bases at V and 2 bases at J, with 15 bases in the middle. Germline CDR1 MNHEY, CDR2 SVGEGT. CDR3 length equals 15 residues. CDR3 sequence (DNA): TGTGCCAGCAGTGATCGTAGAGGGTTACAAGAGACCCAGTACTTC. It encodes CASSDRRGLQETQYF.

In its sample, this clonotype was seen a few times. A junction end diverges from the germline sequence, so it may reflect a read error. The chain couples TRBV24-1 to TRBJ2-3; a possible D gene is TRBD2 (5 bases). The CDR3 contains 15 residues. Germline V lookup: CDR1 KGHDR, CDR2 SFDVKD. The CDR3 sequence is CATSDFSASTDTQYF. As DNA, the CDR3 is TGTGCCACCAGTGATTTTTCGGCTAGCACGGATACGCAGTATTTT.

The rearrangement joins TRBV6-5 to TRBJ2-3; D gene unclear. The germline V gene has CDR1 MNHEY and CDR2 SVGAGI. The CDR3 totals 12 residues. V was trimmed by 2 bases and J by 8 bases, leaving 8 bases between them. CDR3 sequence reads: CASSYGAVTQYF. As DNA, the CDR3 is TGTGCCAGCAGTTACGGAGCAGTTACGCAGTATTTT.

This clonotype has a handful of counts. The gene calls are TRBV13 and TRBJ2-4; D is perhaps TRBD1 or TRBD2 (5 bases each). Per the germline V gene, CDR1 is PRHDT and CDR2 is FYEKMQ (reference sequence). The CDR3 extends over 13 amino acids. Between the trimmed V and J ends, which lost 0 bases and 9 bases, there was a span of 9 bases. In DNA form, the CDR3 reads TGTGCCAGCAGCTTAGGCCCGAGGGGCATTCAGTACTTC. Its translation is CASSLGPRGIQYF.

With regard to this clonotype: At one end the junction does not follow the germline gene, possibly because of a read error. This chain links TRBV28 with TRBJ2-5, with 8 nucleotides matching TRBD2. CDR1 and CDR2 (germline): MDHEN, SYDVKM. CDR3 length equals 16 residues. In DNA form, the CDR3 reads TGTGCCGGCAGTTTATCTGGCGGGAGGTTTGGTGAGACCCAGTACTTC. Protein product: CAGSLSGGRFGETQYF.

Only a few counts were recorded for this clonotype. The DNA for the CDR3 is TGCAGTGCTAGCAGTCCCAGCTCCTACGAGCAGTACTTC. Residues: CSASSPSSYEQYF. The V call is TRBV20-1, the J call TRBJ2-7; D uncertain. Trimming cost V 3 bases and J 0 bases, with 9 bases left between them. CDR1 and CDR2 from the germline V gene are DFQATT and SNEGSKA (reference sequence). This CDR3 is built from 13 residues.

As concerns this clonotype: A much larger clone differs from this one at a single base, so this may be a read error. The CDR3 here is CASSLLGLAGGRNEQYF. The CDR3 DNA reads TGTGCCAGCAGTTTATTAGGGCTAGCGGGAGGACGCAATGAGCAGTACTTC. V usage is TRBV28 and J usage is TRBJ2-5; 11 nucleotides align to TRBD2. CDR3 length: 17 amino acids. V was pared by 1 base and J by 11 bases, with 15 bases of the junction left unmatched. Germline V gives CDR1 MDHEN, CDR2 SYDVKM.

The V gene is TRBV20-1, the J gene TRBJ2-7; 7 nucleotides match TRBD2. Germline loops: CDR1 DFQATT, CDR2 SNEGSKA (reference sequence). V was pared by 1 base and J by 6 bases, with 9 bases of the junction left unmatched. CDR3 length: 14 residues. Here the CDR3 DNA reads TGCAGTGCTAGAGGGCAGCTTCGGGGGGTCGAGCAGTACTTC. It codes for CSARGQLRGVEQYF.

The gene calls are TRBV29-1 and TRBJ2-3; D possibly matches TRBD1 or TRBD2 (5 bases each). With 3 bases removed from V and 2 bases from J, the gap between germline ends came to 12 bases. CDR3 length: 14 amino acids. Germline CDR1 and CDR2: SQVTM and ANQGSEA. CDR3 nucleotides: TGCAGCGTTGAGGTCGGGGCGGACACAGATACGCAGTATTTT. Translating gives CSVEVGADTDTQYF.

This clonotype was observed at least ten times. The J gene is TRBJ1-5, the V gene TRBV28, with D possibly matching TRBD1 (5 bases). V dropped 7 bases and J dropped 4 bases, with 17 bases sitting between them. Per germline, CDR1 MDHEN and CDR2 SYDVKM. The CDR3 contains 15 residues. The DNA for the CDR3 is TGTGCCAGCACCCTAAAAGGGGCGCGTAATCAGCCCCAGCATTTT. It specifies CASTLKGARNQPQHF.